Listed below are T cell receptor beta chains from one sample, sequenced in a study of T cell repertoires in cytomegalovirus infection. Their antigen targets remain unknown. TCRdb redid the calling of the reads with MiXCR, one entry per CDR3 protein. The sample shows about 52,000 distinct CDR3 sequences, around 18% of them seen only once. The sequences come from CD8+ T cells from cultured PBMCs, collected from culture after CMV antigen stimulation. The source of these receptors is a human donor in good health (CMV status not recorded). Some clones in this sample may be carry-over from other donors' samples. CDR3s include the opening cysteine and the closing phenylalanine or tryptophan. A D gene is named only where the DNA matches it firmly. For some rows the clone size is stated as once, few or many, or as a class when expanded; others skip it.

abundance	v_gene	j_gene	d_gene	CDR3nt	CDR3aa
once	TRBV6-5	TRBJ2-2	TRBD2	TGTGCCAGCAGTTCCCCGTGGGATAGCGGGGGGGCTGGCGGGGAGCTGTTTTTT	CASSSPWDSGGAGGELFF
few	TRBV7-9	TRBJ2-7	TRBD1	TGTGCCAGCAGTTACCGGGACAGCCCCTACGAGCAGTACTTC	CASSYRDSPYEQYF
many	TRBV6-2/TRBV6-3	TRBJ2-3	TRBD2	TGTGCCAGCAGTGGACTAGCGGGAGAAGATACGCAGTATTTT	CASSGLAGEDTQYF
-	TRBV2	TRBJ1-3	-	TGTGCCAGCACTGACCGTCGAGTAGTCTCTGGAATCACCATATATTTT	CASTDRRVVSGITIYF
-	TRBV7-9	TRBJ2-5	-	TGTGCCAGCAGCTTAGTGGTGGGGGCAGAGACCCAGTACTTC	CASSLVVGAETQYF
once	TRBV29-1	TRBJ2-5	TRBD2	TGCAGCGTTGAGCCTAGCGGGGGGACAAACCAAGAGACCCAGTACTTC	CSVEPSGGTNQETQYF
few	TRBV7-6	TRBJ2-7	TRBD1	TGTGCCAGCAGTCCGACAGGGGATTCTAGCTCCTACGAGCAGTACTTC	CASSPTGDSSSYEQYF
-	TRBV12-3/TRBV12-4	TRBJ2-5	-	TGTGCCAGCAGTTTAGTAAGCGCAGGGAAGGGAGAGACCCAGTACTTC	CASSLVSAGKGETQYF
few	TRBV28	TRBJ1-1	-	TGTGCCAGCAGTTCGGAACAGGGTCCGAACACTGAAGCTTTCTTT	CASSSEQGPNTEAFF
few	TRBV4-2	TRBJ1-5	-	TGTGCCAGCAGCCTACACCGAATGACGGGGGATCAGCCCCAGCATTTT	CASSLHRMTGDQPQHF
few	TRBV6-4	TRBJ2-1	-	TGTGCCAGCAGTGTAGTAGCATCTTACAATGAGCAGTTCTTC	CASSVVASYNEQFF
few	TRBV7-2	TRBJ2-7	TRBD2	TGTGCCAGCAGCTTAAATAGCGGGTTCTACGAGCAGTACTTC	CASSLNSGFYEQYF
-	TRBV14	TRBJ2-1	-	TGTGCCAGCAGCCAAGAACGGCTGAAATGGGGGCAGTTCTTC	CASSQERLKWGQFF
few	TRBV6-2/TRBV6-3	TRBJ2-1	TRBD2	TGTGCCAGCAGCCCCGGTCGGGGGGACGGAAGATACAATGAGCAGTTCTTC	CASSPGRGDGRYNEQFF
-	TRBV7-8	TRBJ2-7	TRBD1	TGTGCCAGCAGCTTAGTGTTGGACAGGTCCTACGAGCAGTACTTC	CASSLVLDRSYEQYF
-	TRBV6-1	TRBJ2-7	TRBD1	TGTGCCAGCAGTGAAGCCGCAGGGGGCAGCATAGCAGGGCAGTACTTC	CASSEAAGGSIAGQYF
-	TRBV7-2	TRBJ2-7	-	TGTGCCAGCAGCAGGACAGACTCATACCTCTACGAGCAGTACTTC	CASSRTDSYLYEQYF
-	TRBV11-2	TRBJ2-7	-	TGTGCCAGCAGCCCCCTAGCGGGACAGGGATTCTCCTACCCGTACGAGCAGTACTTC	CASSPLAGQGFSYPYEQYF
-	TRBV7-3	TRBJ2-1	TRBD2	TGTGCCAGCAGCCCTGCATCTAGCGGGCCCTCGGGGGAGCAGTTCTTC	CASSPASSGPSGEQFF
few	TRBV6-2/TRBV6-3	TRBJ1-1	-	TGTGCCAGCAGTGGCAGGGTCACTGAAGCTTTCTTT	CASSGRVTEAFF
-	TRBV6-8	TRBJ2-1	TRBD1	TGTGCCAGCAGTCGACAGGGTTCCTACAATGAGCAGTTCTTC	CASSRQGSYNEQFF
few	TRBV19	TRBJ2-2	-	TGTGCCGGCAGGGAGGAGGCCGGGGAGCTGTTTTTT	CAGREEAGELFF
-	TRBV4-1	TRBJ1-4	-	TGCGCCAGCAGCTCCGCGCGAGGGGCCGAAAAACTGTTTTTT	CASSSARGAEKLFF
few	TRBV18	TRBJ1-6	-	TGTGCCAGCTCACCACCAATCTCCCGTTCACCCCTCCACTTT	CASSPPISRSPLHF
few	TRBV2	TRBJ2-7	-	TGTGCCAGCAGTGGGCAGCTTTACGAGCAGTACTTC	CASSGQLYEQYF
-	TRBV29-1	TRBJ1-3	TRBD1	TGCAGCGCAATGACAGGGAACACCATATATTTT	CSAMTGNTIYF
-	TRBV4-1	TRBJ1-1	-	TGCGCCAGCAGCACCCACAGGGAAGGGAACACTGAAGCTTTCTTT	CASSTHREGNTEAFF
-	TRBV7-6	TRBJ1-4	-	TGTGCCAGCAGCTTACGAGGGTCGAGTAATGAAAAACTGTTTTTT	CASSLRGSSNEKLFF
-	TRBV6-6	TRBJ1-1	-	TGTGCCAGCAGTTATGGTGAAGCTTTCTTT	CASSYGEAFF
few	TRBV7-3	TRBJ1-2	-	TGTGCCAGCAGCTTTGGCGGGGGCGATGGCTACACCTTC	CASSFGGGDGYTF
few	TRBV12-3/TRBV12-4	TRBJ1-5	TRBD1	TGTGCCAGCAGGACCGGGACAGGGTACAATCAGCCCCAGCATTTT	CASRTGTGYNQPQHF
many	TRBV24-1	TRBJ1-2	-	TGTGCCACCAGTGATGAAGAGAACAACTATGGCTACACCTTC	CATSDEENNYGYTF
few	TRBV9	TRBJ2-5	-	TGTGCCAGCAGCGTAGAGGATCAAGAGACCCAGTACTTC	CASSVEDQETQYF
many	TRBV12-3/TRBV12-4	TRBJ1-1	-	TGTGCCAGCAGGGCGTGGGGTACTGAAGCTTTCTTT	CASRAWGTEAFF
-	TRBV7-2	TRBJ1-5	TRBD1	TGTGCCAGCAGCTTGGACAGGGGACTCAATCAGCCCCAGCATTTT	CASSLDRGLNQPQHF
few	TRBV25-1	TRBJ2-7	TRBD2	TGTGCCAGCAGTGAAGAATCGTCGAGCGGGAGATACGAGCAGTACTTC	CASSEESSSGRYEQYF
few	TRBV4-1	TRBJ2-1	-	TGCGCCAGCAGCCACGGCCGTGGACGGTCTTCCTACAATGAGCAGTTCTTC	CASSHGRGRSSYNEQFF
few	TRBV28	TRBJ2-4	-	TGTGCCAGTCCAACGTATGGCAAAAACATTCAGTACTTC	CASPTYGKNIQYF
many	TRBV27	TRBJ1-5	TRBD1	TGTGCCAGCAGTCCAAATATACAGGGGTTGGGGCACCCTGGTCAGCCCCAGCATTTT	CASSPNIQGLGHPGQPQHF
few	TRBV15	TRBJ1-2	TRBD1	TGTGCCACCAGCATAAAAGGGGTACAGGGGAACTATGGCTACACCTTC	CATSIKGVQGNYGYTF
few	TRBV7-2	TRBJ2-1	-	TGTGCCAGCAGCCCCCCCTCGGGGTACTCCTACAATGAGCAGTTCTTC	CASSPPSGYSYNEQFF
-	TRBV12-5	TRBJ2-1	TRBD1	TGTGCTAGTGGTTTGGTAAGGACAGGAGAGACCTACAATGAGCAGTTCTTC	CASGLVRTGETYNEQFF
-	TRBV14	TRBJ1-1	-	TGTGCCAGCAGCCCCCTAAGGGGCCATGAAGCTTTCTTT	CASSPLRGHEAFF
many	TRBV7-2	TRBJ2-1	-	TGTGCCACCGGACAGAGCTCCTACAATGAGCAGTTCTTC	CATGQSSYNEQFF
few	TRBV24-1	TRBJ2-7	-	TGTGCCACCAGTGATCCCTACGAGCAGTACTTC	CATSDPYEQYF
few	TRBV5-6	TRBJ2-3	-	TGTGCCAGCAGCTTCGGCCGGGCGCAAGATACGCAGTATTTT	CASSFGRAQDTQYF
-	TRBV11-2	TRBJ2-5	-	TGTGCCAGCAGCTTTCCCCCTGGCGGACAAGAGACCCAGTACTTC	CASSFPPGGQETQYF
few	TRBV28	TRBJ2-7	-	TGTGCCAGCAGTTTAGAGGGGCCGACCTACGAGCAGTACTTC	CASSLEGPTYEQYF
many	TRBV6-2/TRBV6-3	TRBJ1-1	TRBD1	TGTGCCAGCACCTTGACAGGGAAGAACACTGAAGCTTTCTTT	CASTLTGKNTEAFF